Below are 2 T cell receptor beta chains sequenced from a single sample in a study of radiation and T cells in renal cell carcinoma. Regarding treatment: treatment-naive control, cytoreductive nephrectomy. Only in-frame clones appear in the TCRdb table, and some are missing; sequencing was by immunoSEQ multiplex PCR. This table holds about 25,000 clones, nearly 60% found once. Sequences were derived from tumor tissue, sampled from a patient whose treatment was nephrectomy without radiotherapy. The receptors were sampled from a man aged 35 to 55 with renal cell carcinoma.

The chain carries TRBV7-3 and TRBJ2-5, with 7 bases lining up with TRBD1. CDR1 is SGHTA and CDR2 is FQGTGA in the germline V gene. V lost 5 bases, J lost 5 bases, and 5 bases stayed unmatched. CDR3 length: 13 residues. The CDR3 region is CASSPSTGETQYF. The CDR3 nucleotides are TGTGCCAGCAGCCCCTCGACAGGGGAGACCCAGTACTTC.

CDR3 loop: CASSPGGRGLAGNEQFF. As DNA, the CDR3 is TGTGCCAGCAGCCCCGGGGGGAGAGGACTAGCGGGTAATGAGCAGTTCTTC. This chain joins TRBV9 and TRBJ2-1; 11 bases match TRBD2. V dropped 4 bases and J dropped 7; count of bases not matched to a gene: 13. This CDR3 has 17 amino acids. The germline V gene has CDR1 SGDLS and CDR2 YYNGEE.